The subject of this entry is one T cell receptor beta chain. Its antigen specificity is not known. Per-base qualities were not stored, and no clone one base away is much larger. The sample comes from a study of Graves' ophthalmopathy and Graves' hyperthyroidism (dated by TCRdb to the late 2010s). Study-wide context: Peripheral blood was collected at initial diagnosis, prior to any treatment. TCR beta repertoire signatures were used to distinguish Graves' ophthalmopathy from Graves' hyperthyroidism and to predict progression to ophthalmopathy. In total, around 130 blood samples were TCR-sequenced: approximately 42 ophthalmopathy, some 80 hyperthyroidism and some 17 hyperthyroidism-to-ophthalmopathy patients. To explore V-J signatures distinguishing ophthalmopathy from hyperthyroidism, a discovery set of about 99 patients (fewer than 45 ophthalmopathy, about 57 stable hyperthyroidism) was enrolled. An independent validation cohort was composed of around 19 hyperthyroidism patients and about 16 patients who later progressed from hyperthyroidism to ophthalmopathy. In about 6 hyperthyroidism patients, T-cell repertoires of thyroid tissue and blood were compared. After sampling, hyperthyroidism patients received methimazole starting at 30 mg daily, and ophthalmopathy patients received high-dose intravenous methylprednisolone.

For repertoire sequencing, the TCR beta CDR3 regions were amplified from RNA transcripts. The first round was an RT-PCR using HTBI primers with the Qiagen OneStep RT-PCR kit, and this first round was followed by a second-round multiplex PCR, then size selection and purification. Sequencing of the libraries was carried out on an Illumina HiSeq2000 in paired-end mode with 100 bp reads. The published analysis was carried out like this. SOAPnuke was used to process the reads, throwing out any read that had adapters, had uncalled bases, had a mean Phred below 15, or lacked an exact constant-primer or identifier match. High-quality paired reads were merged with COPE v1.2.5. Clonotypes were defined as unique nucleotide sequences and were aligned to IMGT TRB V, D and J references using MiTCR v1.1. Only V-J combinations with frequency above 0.0001 were analysed, covering about 99% of repertoires. A TCR clonal expansion and chaos score per V-J combination was defined as the ratio of F50 clonal expansion to chaos observed in the TCRdist matrix. Features were reduced by Welch's t-statistics and random forest to some 13 V-J combinations, which fed a naive Bayes classifier. Thyroid-blood repertoire similarity was quantified with the Morisita-Horn index. Using fastp trimming at Q25 and MiXCR clonotype assembly, TCRdb reanalyzed the public sequencing data and kept in-frame beta chains. Each record represents a unique CDR3 protein, reported with the most common genes and DNA among its rows. TCRdb's processing, not the authors' own work, is the source of the V and J calls. Across this sample there are some 750,000 distinct CDR3 sequences, with 40% seen only once. The biggest ten clones account for about 40% of the sample.

From its cysteine to its phenylalanine, the CDR3 spans 15 amino acids. The retained sequence is limited to the CDR3, 45 bases, with the frame set at the first base. CDR1 and CDR2, looked up from the germline V gene (reference sequence), are LNHDA and SQIVND. V is pruned by 7 bases and J by 2 bases, leaving 10 bases of the junction without a gene match. General findings and caveats noted by the study authors: In validation, the model predicted ophthalmopathy progression with 70.59% sensitivity and about 73% specificity; 12 predicted patients were CT-confirmed with GO in a median of about 6.2 months. Sample size was not predetermined statistically, and investigators were not blinded to group allocation. Most expanded thyroid clonotypes with a frequency above 0.001 also appeared in blood, which suggests that blood repertoires may reflect the immune response in the thyroid. Ophthalmopathy was separated from stable hyperthyroidism by the 13-signature model with 85% to 90% sensitivity and 81% to 84% specificity in cross-validation and with 80%/75% in the test set.

Ophthalmopathy patients had moderately to severely active disease, Clinical Activity Score of at least 3, NOSPECS grade of at least 4, and disease duration under 3 months. Anyone with other autoimmune diseases, uncontrolled infections, pregnancy or lactation was excluded from the study. Clinical symptoms, serum thyroxine, TRAb, thyroid ultrasound and orbital computed tomography formed the basis of the diagnosis. Using Ficoll-Paque density gradient centrifugation, PBMCs were isolated from 10 ml of fresh peripheral blood. Total RNA was extracted using Trizol reagent, and RNA quality was checked on an Agilent 2100 Bioanalyzer.

The sequenced sample was peripheral blood. This chain joins TRBV19 to TRBJ1-1; the central 7 bases match TRBD1. The clonotype originates from an adult man with Graves' ophthalmopathy. CDR3 protein: CASMGAGGFNTEAFF. Here is the DNA: TGTGCCAGTATGGGGGCAGGGGGTTTTAACACTGAAGCTTTCTTT.